A selection of T cell receptor beta chains follows, all from one sample in a study of blood T cell repertoires in COVID-19. Measured with immunoSEQ multiplex PCR; TCRdb has only the in-frame clones, and not every one. The repertoire includes approximately 220,000 clones, approximately 81% of them detected once, and about 9.4% sits in the top ten. Source material: peripheral blood. These receptors were obtained from a woman of 80 years or more with acute or convalescent COVID-19. Each CDR3 is given without its conserved first and last residue.

TRBV3-1/TRBV3-2	TRBJ1-2	ASSRDDIYGYT
TRBV10-3	TRBJ2-5	AISERGEGETQY
TRBV11-3	TRBJ2-1	ASSGTSGGVLNEQF
TRBV6-5	TRBJ1-4	ASSYEAATNEKLF
TRBV7-8	TRBJ2-7	ASTAGLAFTYEQY
TRBV18	TRBJ1-5	ASSIRQFTGSNQPQH
TRBV5-1	TRBJ1-1	ASSFWEGGTLANTEAF
TRBV7-2	TRBJ2-3	ASSSPSPSGRATDTQY
TRBV7-2	TRBJ2-2	ASGGLAGGPNTGELF
TRBV18	TRBJ2-5	ASSPGDSGKETQY
TRBV7-3	TRBJ2-3	ASSLQLARSDTQY
TRBV9	TRBJ2-5	ASSVRTDGETQY
TRBV18	TRBJ2-7	ASSQGLAGANEQY
TRBV5-6	TRBJ2-2	ASAEGTGELF
TRBV11-2	TRBJ1-1	ASSPRTGGITEAF
TRBV7-9	TRBJ1-2	ASSTRKEQNYGYT
TRBV9	TRBJ1-5	ASSEGTGDDQPQH
TRBV6-1	TRBJ2-3	ASSESLPPTDTQY
TRBV7-9	TRBJ2-4	ASSPGWAKNIQY
TRBV18	TRBJ2-5	ASSLRRDREETQY
TRBV29-1	TRBJ2-7	SVGASFSEQY
TRBV2	TRBJ2-7	ASIEAAGTYEQY
TRBV5-1	TRBJ2-3	ASSSSPLTDTQY
TRBV6-5	TRBJ1-6	ASSYGANSPLH
TRBV18	TRBJ2-2	ASSPRHNTGELF
TRBV7-2	TRBJ2-1	ASSLGGDSYNEQF
TRBV2	TRBJ2-3	ASSLLIAGGTDTQY
TRBV14	TRBJ2-7	ASSPRHLYEQY
TRBV15	TRBJ1-4	ATSRDAATTNEKLF
TRBV7-2	TRBJ1-3	ASSPSADRVGGNTIY
TRBV18	TRBJ2-5	ASSPYYRGQETQY
TRBV5-1	TRBJ2-4	ASSFGLAGAIQY
TRBV29-1	TRBJ2-7	SVEGATDEQY
TRBV4-3	TRBJ2-6	ASSHPRGQGAKGANVLT
TRBV11-3	TRBJ1-6	ASSFGDTNSPLH
TRBV9	TRBJ2-1	ASSGGAGTEFNEQF
TRBV28	TRBJ2-1	ASRLPSEREQF
TRBV25-1	TRBJ2-5	ASSESQETQY
TRBV2	TRBJ1-4	ASKPGQAGEKLF
TRBV21-1	TRBJ2-5	ASSKTDPLQETQY
TRBV7-7	TRBJ2-1	ASSLAQASGSNEQF
TRBV2	TRBJ1-5	ASSRTGVGRNQPQH
TRBV7-3	TRBJ1-2	ASSLTPEQKAA
TRBV9	TRBJ2-6	ASSPSGTGPSGANVLT
TRBV30	TRBJ1-2	AWSSGAPNYGYT
TRBV5-1	TRBJ1-6	ASSLATSYNSPLH
TRBV7-9	TRBJ2-7	ASRPGQGYEQY
TRBV30	TRBJ1-4	AWSVGPGVGEKLF